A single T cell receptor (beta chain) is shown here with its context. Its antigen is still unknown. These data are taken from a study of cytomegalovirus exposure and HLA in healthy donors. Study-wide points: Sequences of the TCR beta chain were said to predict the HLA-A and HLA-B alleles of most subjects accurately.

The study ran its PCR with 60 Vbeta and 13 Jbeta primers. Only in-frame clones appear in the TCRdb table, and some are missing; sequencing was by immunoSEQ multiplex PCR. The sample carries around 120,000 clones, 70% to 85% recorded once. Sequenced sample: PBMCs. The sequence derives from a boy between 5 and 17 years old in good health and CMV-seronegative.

The CDR3 protein is CASSIRSGRDYEQYF. For the CDR3, the DNA is TGTGCCAGTAGTATCAGAAGCGGGAGGGACTACGAGCAGTACTTC. The V and J genes are TRBV19 and TRBJ2-7; the match to TRBD2 covers 10 bases. The CDR3 has 15 residues. CDR1 is LNHDA and CDR2 is SQIVND in the germline V gene (reference sequence). V trimming: 3 bases; J trimming: 3 bases; junction bases outside the gene matches: 5.